Following are 14 T cell receptor beta chains from one sample sequenced in a study of cytomegalovirus exposure and HLA in healthy donors. The PCR used 60 Vbeta and 13 Jbeta primers. TCRdb keeps only in-frame clones here, not all; method: immunoSEQ multiplex PCR. The data hold fewer than 90,000 clones, with about 80% observed a single time. The sequenced sample was PBMCs. These receptors all stem from a female donor in good health and CMV-seronegative.

V gene TRBV27 combines with J gene TRBJ1-1, with 9 bases fitting TRBD1. J lost 5 bases, V lost 8 bases, and 9 bases had no gene match. The germline V gene encodes CDR1 MNHEY and CDR2 SMNVEV (reference sequence). This CDR3 has 14 residues. The CDR3 sequence: CASSTGTGRTEAFF. CDR3 DNA: TGTGCCAGCTCTACAGGGACAGGGAGGACTGAAGCTTTCTTT.

CDR3 sequence reads: CASSKDRGQGEQFF. The CDR3 region has the DNA TGTGCCAGCAGCAAGGACAGGGGGCAGGGTGAGCAGTTCTTC. The chain uses TRBV5-4 and TRBJ2-1; 11 nucleotides agree with TRBD1. Germline trimming cut 4 bases from V and 9 bases from J; bases unmatched to any gene: 6. The CDR3 consists of 14 residues. Germline CDR1 is SGHNT and CDR2 is YYREEE (reference sequence).

A remark on this clone: Other DNA sequences from this sample encode an identical CDR3 as well. This rearrangement joins TRBV6-5 to TRBJ2-7; tentative D call: TRBD2 (5 bases). Germline-derived CDR1 and CDR2 are MNHEY and SVGAGI. Trimming took off 2 bases at V and 4 bases at J, with 9 bases between the two ends. The CDR3 has 13 residues. CDR3 nucleotide sequence: TGTGCCAGCAGTTACAGTCGGGGTTACGAGCAGTACTTC. It is translated as CASSYSRGYEQYF.

The V call is TRBV27, the J call TRBJ2-7; 9 nucleotides agree with TRBD1. The CDR3 totals 13 residues. Germline-derived CDR1 and CDR2 are MNHEY and SMNVEV (reference sequence). Germline trimming cut 5 bases from V and 6 bases from J; bases unmatched to any gene: 5. The CDR3 reads CASSPGQGSEQYF. The CDR3 DNA follows: TGTGCCAGCAGTCCGGGACAGGGTTCCGAGCAGTACTTC.

The genes are TRBV13 and TRBJ2-7, with TRBD2 matching 10 bases. The CDR3 covers 14 residues. In germline, CDR1 is PRHDT, CDR2 FYEKMQ (reference sequence). J lost 4 bases, V lost 3 bases, and 3 bases had no gene match. The CDR3 coding sequence is TGTGCCAGCAGCTTGGGACTAGCGACGTACGAGCAGTACTTC. Amino acids: CASSLGLATYEQYF.

This clone appeared once. The chain combines TRBV6-1 with TRBJ2-5, with D unresolved. V was trimmed by 1 base and J by 7 bases, leaving 7 bases between them. CDR1 and CDR2 (germline): MNHNS, SASEGT. The CDR3 loop spans 12 amino acids. This chain's CDR3 is CASSEGATTQYF. In DNA, the CDR3 is TGTGCCAGCAGTGAAGGCGCTACGACCCAGTACTTC.

V gene TRBV5-6 combines with J gene TRBJ1-1; 8 nucleotides align to TRBD1. Trimming cost V 4 bases and J 5 bases; bases outside gene matches: 10. Germline-derived CDR1 and CDR2 are SGHDT and YYEEEE. The length of the CDR3 is 15 residues. CDR3 sequence: CASSIPTGGGTEAFF. Here the CDR3 DNA reads TGTGCCAGCAGCATACCAACAGGGGGAGGGACTGAAGCTTTCTTT.

This rearrangement joins TRBV29-1 to TRBJ1-4; D is ambiguous. CDR3 length: 12 residues. Deletions cut 4 bases from V and 8 bases from J, with 11 bases between. Germline values: CDR1 SQVTM, CDR2 ANQGSEA. The CDR3 is CSVVRLGEKLFF. For the CDR3, the DNA is TGCAGCGTTGTCCGATTGGGCGAAAAACTGTTTTTT.

This sequence joins TRBV6-6 and TRBJ1-5; D is uncertain. V lost 5 bases and J lost 1, with 9 bases in between. The CDR3 is made up of 14 amino acids. The germline CDR1 and CDR2 sequences are MNHNY and SVGAGI (reference sequence). Here the CDR3 DNA reads TGTGCCAGCAGTAGAGGAGCGAGCAATCAGCCCCAGCATTTT. The encoded protein is CASSRGASNQPQHF.

This clone was detected only once. V and J are TRBV5-1 and TRBJ1-6; 9 nucleotides line up with TRBD1. Losses at the gene ends were 4 bases for V and 7 bases for J; bases not matched to a gene: 9. The CDR3 is 16 amino acids. The germline gives CDR1 SGHRS, CDR2 YFSETQ. CDR3 protein: CASSHGQGRGNSPLHF. The CDR3 region has the DNA TGCGCCAGCAGCCATGGACAGGGGCGGGGGAATTCACCCCTCCACTTT.

The genes are TRBV12-5 and TRBJ2-5, with TRBD2 as a possible D gene (6 bases). Germline CDR1 is LGHNT and CDR2 is FRNRAP. V lost 6 bases, J lost 0 bases, and 11 bases lay in between. The CDR3 length is 14 residues. The chain's CDR3 is CASGTGLDQETQYF. CDR3 coding DNA: TGTGCTAGTGGGACGGGACTCGACCAAGAGACCCAGTACTTC.

This chain links TRBV30 with TRBJ2-3, with 7 bases lining up with TRBD2. V gave up 3 bases and J gave up 4 bases; unmatched junction bases: 13. This CDR3 contains 16 residues. Looked up from germline, CDR1 is GTSNPN and CDR2 is SVGIG (reference sequence). DNA for the CDR3: TGTGCCTGGAGCCCCCCCGCGGGAGTGGTTGCAGATACGCAGTATTTT. It encodes CAWSPPAGVVADTQYF.

This chain connects TRBV18 to TRBJ1-5; no definite D call. V was cut by 2 bases and J by 6 bases, with 20 bases left in between. CDR1 KGHSH and CDR2 LQKENI come from the germline V gene. This CDR3 comprises 17 residues. CDR3 loop: CASSPTPTGGLGQPQHF. The CDR3 DNA is TGTGCCAGCTCACCAACCCCGACGGGCGGGTTAGGTCAGCCCCAGCATTTT.

The rearrangement joins TRBV30 to TRBJ1-1; the D is unclear. Germline CDR1 GTSNPN, CDR2 SVGIG (reference sequence). The CDR3 runs to 13 residues. V lost 1 base to trimming and J lost 12 bases, with 18 bases between them. The CDR3 sequence is CAWSAEFLRGTFF. Written as DNA, the CDR3 is TGTGCCTGGAGTGCCGAATTTCTTCGCGGGACTTTCTTT.